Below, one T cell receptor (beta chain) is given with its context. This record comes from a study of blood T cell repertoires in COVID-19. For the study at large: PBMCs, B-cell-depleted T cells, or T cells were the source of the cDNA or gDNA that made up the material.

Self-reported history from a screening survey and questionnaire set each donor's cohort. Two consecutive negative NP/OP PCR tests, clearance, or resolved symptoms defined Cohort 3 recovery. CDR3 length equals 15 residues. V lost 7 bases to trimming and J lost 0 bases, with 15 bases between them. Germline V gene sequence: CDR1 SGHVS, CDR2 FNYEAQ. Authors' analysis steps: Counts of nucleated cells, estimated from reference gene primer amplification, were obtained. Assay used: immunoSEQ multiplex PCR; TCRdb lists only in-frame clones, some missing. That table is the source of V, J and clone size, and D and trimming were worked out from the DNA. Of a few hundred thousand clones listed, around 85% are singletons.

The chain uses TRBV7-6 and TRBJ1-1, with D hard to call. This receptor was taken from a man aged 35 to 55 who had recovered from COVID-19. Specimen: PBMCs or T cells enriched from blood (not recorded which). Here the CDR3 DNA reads TGTGCCAGCACCACTTTATCAGGTATGAACACTGAAGCTTTCTTT. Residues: CASTTLSGMNTEAFF.